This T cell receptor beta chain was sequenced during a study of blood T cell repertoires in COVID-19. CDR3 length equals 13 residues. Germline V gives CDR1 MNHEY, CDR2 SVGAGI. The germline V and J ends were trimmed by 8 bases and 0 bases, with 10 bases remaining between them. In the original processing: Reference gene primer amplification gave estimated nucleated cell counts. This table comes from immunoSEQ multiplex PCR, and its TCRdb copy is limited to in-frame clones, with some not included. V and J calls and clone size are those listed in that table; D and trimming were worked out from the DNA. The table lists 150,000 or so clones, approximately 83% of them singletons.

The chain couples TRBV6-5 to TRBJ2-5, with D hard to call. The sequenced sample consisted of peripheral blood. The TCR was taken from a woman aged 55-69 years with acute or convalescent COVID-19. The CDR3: CASRRHYQETQYF. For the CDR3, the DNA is TGTGCCAGCCGCAGACATTACCAAGAGACCCAGTACTTC.